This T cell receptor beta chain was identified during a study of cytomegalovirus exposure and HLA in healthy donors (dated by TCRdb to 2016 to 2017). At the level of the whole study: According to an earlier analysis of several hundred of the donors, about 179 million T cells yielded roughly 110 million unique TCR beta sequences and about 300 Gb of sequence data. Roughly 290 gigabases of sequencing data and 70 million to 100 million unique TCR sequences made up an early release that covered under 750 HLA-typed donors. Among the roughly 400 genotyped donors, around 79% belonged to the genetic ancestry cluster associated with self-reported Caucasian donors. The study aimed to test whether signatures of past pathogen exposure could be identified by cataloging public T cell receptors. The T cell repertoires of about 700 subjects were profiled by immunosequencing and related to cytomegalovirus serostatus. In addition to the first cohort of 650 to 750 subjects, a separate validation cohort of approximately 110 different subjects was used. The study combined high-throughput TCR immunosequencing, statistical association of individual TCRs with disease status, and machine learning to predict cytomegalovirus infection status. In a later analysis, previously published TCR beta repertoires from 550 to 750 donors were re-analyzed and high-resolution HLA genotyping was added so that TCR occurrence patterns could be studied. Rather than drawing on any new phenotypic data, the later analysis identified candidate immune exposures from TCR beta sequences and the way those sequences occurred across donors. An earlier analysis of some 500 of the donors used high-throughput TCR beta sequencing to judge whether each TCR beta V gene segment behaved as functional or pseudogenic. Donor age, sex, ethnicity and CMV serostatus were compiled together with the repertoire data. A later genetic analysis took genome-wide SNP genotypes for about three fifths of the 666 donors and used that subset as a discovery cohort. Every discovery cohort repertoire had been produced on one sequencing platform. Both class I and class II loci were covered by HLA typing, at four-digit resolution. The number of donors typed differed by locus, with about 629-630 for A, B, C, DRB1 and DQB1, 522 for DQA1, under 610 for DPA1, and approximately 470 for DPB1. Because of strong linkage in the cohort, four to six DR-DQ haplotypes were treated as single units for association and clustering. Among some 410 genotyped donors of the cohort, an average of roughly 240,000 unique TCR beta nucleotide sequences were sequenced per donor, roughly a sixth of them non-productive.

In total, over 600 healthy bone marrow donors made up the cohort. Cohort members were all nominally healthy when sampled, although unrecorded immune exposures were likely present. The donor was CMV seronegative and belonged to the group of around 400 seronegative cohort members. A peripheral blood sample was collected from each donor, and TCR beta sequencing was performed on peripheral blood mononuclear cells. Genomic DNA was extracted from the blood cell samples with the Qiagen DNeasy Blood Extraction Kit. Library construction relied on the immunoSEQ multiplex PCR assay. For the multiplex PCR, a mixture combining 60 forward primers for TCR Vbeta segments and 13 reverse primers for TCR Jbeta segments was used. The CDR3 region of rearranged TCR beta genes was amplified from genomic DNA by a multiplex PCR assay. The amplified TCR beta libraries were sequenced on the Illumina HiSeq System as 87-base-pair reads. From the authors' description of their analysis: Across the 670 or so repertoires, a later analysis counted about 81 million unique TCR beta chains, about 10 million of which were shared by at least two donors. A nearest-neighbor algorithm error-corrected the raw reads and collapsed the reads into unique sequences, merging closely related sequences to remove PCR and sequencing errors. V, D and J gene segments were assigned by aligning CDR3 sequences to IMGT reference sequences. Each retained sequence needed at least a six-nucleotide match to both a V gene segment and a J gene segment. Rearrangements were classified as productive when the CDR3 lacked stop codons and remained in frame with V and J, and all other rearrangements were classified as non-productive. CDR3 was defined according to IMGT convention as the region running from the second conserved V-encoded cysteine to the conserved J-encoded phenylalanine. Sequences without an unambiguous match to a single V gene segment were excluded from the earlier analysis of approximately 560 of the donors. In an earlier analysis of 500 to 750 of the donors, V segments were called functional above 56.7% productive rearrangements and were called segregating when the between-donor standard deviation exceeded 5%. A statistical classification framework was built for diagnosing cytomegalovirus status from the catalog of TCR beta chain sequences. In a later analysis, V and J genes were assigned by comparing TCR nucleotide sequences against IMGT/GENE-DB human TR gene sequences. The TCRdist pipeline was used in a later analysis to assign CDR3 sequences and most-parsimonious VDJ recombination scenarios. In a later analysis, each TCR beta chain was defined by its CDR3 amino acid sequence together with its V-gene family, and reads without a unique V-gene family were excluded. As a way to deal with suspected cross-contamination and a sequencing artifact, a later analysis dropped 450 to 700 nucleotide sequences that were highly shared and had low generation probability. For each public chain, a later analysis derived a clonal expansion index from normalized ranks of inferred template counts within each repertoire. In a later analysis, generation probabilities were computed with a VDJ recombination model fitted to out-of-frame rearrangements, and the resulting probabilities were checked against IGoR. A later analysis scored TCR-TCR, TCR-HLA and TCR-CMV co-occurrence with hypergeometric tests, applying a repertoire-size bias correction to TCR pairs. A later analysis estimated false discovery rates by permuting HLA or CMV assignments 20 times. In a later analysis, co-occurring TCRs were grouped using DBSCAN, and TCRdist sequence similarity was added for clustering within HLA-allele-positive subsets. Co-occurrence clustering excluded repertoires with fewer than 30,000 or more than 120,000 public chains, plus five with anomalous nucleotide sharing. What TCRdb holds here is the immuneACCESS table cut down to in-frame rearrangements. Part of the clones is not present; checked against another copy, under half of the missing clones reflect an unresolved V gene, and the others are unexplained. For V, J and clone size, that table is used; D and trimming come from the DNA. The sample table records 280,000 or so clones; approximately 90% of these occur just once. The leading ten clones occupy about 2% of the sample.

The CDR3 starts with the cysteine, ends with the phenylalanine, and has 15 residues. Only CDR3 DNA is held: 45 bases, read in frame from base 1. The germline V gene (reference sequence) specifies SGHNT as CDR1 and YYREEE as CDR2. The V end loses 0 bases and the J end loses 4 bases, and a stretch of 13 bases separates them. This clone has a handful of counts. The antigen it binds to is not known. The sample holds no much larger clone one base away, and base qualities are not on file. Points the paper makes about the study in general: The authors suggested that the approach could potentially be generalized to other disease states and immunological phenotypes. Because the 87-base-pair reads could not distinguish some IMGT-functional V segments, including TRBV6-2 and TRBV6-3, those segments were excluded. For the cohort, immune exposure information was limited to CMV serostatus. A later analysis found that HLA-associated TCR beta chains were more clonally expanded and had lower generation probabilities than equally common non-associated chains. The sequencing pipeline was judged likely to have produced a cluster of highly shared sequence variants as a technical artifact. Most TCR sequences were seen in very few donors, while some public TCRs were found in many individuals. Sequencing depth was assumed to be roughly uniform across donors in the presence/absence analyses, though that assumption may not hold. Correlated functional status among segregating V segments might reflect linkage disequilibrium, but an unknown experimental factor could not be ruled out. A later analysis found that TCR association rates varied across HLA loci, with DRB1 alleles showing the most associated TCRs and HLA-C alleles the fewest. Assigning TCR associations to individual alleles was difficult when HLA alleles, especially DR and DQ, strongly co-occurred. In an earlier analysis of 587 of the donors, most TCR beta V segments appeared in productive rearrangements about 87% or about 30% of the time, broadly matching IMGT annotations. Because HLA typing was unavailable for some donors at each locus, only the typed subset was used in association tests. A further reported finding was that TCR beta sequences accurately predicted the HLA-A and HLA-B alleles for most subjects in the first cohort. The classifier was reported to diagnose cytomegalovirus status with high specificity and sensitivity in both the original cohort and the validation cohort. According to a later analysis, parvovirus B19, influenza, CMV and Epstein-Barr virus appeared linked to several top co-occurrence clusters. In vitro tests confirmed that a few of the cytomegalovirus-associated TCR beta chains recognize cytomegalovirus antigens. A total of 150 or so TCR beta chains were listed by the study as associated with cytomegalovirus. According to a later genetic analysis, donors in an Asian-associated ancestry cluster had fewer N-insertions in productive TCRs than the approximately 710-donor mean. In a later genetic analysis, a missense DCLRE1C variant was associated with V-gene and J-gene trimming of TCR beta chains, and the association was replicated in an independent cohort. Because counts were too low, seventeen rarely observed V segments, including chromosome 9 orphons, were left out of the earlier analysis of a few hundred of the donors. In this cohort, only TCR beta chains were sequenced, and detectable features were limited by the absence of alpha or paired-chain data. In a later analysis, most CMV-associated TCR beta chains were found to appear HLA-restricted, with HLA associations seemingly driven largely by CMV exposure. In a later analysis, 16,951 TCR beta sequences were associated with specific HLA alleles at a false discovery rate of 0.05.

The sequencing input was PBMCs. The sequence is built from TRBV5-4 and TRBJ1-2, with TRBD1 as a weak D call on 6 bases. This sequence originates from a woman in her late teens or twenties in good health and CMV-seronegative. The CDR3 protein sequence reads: CASSLEQGRFYGYTF. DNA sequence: TGTGCCAGCAGCTTGGAACAGGGAAGGTTCTATGGCTACACCTTC. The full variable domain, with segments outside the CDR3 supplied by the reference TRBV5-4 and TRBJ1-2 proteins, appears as ETGVTQSPTHLIKTRGQQVTLRCSSQSGHNTVSWYQQALGQGPQFIFQYYREEENGRGNFPPRFSGLQFPNYSSELNVNALELDDSALYLCASSLEQGRFYGYTFGSGTRLTVV.